One and the same sample provided the 25 T cell receptor beta chains below, sequenced in a study of T cell responses to AZD1222 COVID-19 vaccine. Assay: immunoSEQ multiplex PCR; the TCRdb copy retains only in-frame clones and omits some. Of 100,000 or so clones in the sample, approximately 92% were seen once. The sequencing used peripheral blood, collected 28 days after the second AZD1222 dose. Receptors were obtained from an adult who received the AZD1222 COVID-19 vaccine.

J is TRBJ2-1 and V is TRBV6-5; 7 bases are shared with TRBD1. Trimming removed 4 bases from V and 0 bases from J; junction bases left unmatched: 3. Germline V gene data show CDR1 as MNHEY and CDR2 as SVGAGI. The CDR3 runs 15 residues. In DNA, the CDR3 is TGTGCCAGCAGTTCGGACAGGAGCTCCTACAATGAGCAGTTCTTC. Its protein product is CASSSDRSSYNEQFF.

The J gene is TRBJ2-7, the V gene TRBV6-5; 7 bases fit TRBD1. The CDR3 runs 13 residues. Germline assignment: CDR1 MNHEY and CDR2 SVGAGI. Trimming at V came to 7 bases and at J to 3 bases, leaving 6 bases not matched to a gene. The CDR3, as DNA: TGTGCCAGCACCGCGACAGGGAACTACGAGCAGTACTTC. Translating it yields CASTATGNYEQYF.

V and J are TRBV2 and TRBJ2-3; TRBD1 or TRBD2 may be the D gene (5 bases each). Trimming left V 6 bases short and J 4 bases short, with 14 bases between. Germline V gene data show CDR1 as SNHLY and CDR2 as FYNNEI. The CDR3 extends over 14 amino acids. The CDR3 DNA sequence: TGTGCCAGCAGCCGGGGCTCCACGGCAGATACGCAGTATTTT. It specifies CASSRGSTADTQYF.

This rearrangement joins TRBV7-2 to TRBJ2-7; D unresolved. The CDR3 extends over 13 amino acids. The germline V and J ends were trimmed by 1 base and 2 bases, with 6 bases remaining between them. Per the germline V gene, CDR1 is SGHTA and CDR2 is FQGNSA. DNA for the CDR3: TGTGCCAGCAGCTTAGAACGGACCTACGAGCAGTACTTC. Protein sequence: CASSLERTYEQYF.

V gene TRBV5-1 combines with J gene TRBJ1-2, with 9 bases aligning to TRBD1. With V trimmed by 4 bases and J by 6 bases, 7 bases remained unmatched. Looked up from germline, CDR1 is SGHRS and CDR2 is YFSETQ. There are 14 residues in the CDR3. CDR3 protein: CASSLDRGSHGYTF. CDR3 DNA: TGCGCCAGCAGCCTGGACAGGGGATCTCATGGCTACACCTTC. Full variable domain (rest looked up from reference TRBV5-1 and TRBJ1-2): KAGVTQTPRYLIKTRGQQVTLSCSPISGHRSVSWYQQTPGQGLQFLFEYFSETQRNKGNFPGRFSGRQFSNSRSEMNVSTLELGDSALYLCASSLDRGSHGYTFGSGTRLTVV.

V gene TRBV19 combines with J gene TRBJ1-5; D is ambiguous. Germline V CDR1 and CDR2: LNHDA, SQIVND (reference sequence). Trimming removed 5 bases at V and 7 bases at J, with 9 bases between. This CDR3 region has 12 residues. CDR3 sequence (DNA): TGTGCCAGTAGTGTTCAAGACCAGCCCCAGCATTTT. Amino acids: CASSVQDQPQHF.

A few counts support this clone. The chain recombines TRBV7-9 with TRBJ2-7; 7 positions match TRBD2. The length of the CDR3 is 15 residues. With V trimmed by 10 bases and J by 1 base, 13 bases remained unmatched. CDR1 is SEHNR, CDR2 FQNEAQ, per germline (reference sequence). CDR3 sequence: CATEGAGLGSYEQYF. The DNA of the CDR3 is TGTGCCACGGAAGGAGCGGGATTGGGTTCCTACGAGCAGTACTTC.

This rearrangement joins TRBV14 to TRBJ2-7, with 7 bases fitting TRBD2. Germline trimming cut 0 bases from V and 6 bases from J; bases unmatched to any gene: 11. The CDR3 totals 16 residues. Germline CDR1 is SGHDN and CDR2 is FVKESK. The CDR3 region has the DNA TGTGCCAGCAGCCAAGATTTCGGACTAGTTGCTGCCGAGCAGTACTTC. Protein product: CASSQDFGLVAAEQYF. Combining the CDR3 with reference TRBV14 and TRBJ2-7 gives the whole variable domain EAGVTQFPSHSVIEKGQTVTLRCDPISGHDNLYWYRRVMGKEIKFLLHFVKESKQDESGMPNNRFLAERTGGTYSTLKVQPAELEDSGVYFCASSQDFGLVAAEQYFGPGTRLTVT.

This clone has a single count. The rearrangement uses TRBV24-1 and TRBJ2-6; TRBD1 agrees at 9 bases. The J segment lost 3 bases and the V segment lost 2 bases, leaving 1 base of the junction unmatched. This CDR3 contains 16 residues. Germline V gene lookup returns CDR1 KGHDR and CDR2 SFDVKD. The CDR3 bases are TGTGCCACCAGTGATTACAGGGGGCTTGGGGCCAACGTCCTGACTTTC. It codes for CATSDYRGLGANVLTF.

The chain carries TRBV28 and TRBJ2-7; unclear D gene. V lost 1 base to trimming and J lost 2 bases, with 15 bases between them. The CDR3 is made up of 16 amino acids. Germline V lookup: CDR1 MDHEN, CDR2 SYDVKM. The CDR3 sequence: CASSLSSPPTPYEQYF. The CDR3 bases are TGTGCCAGCAGTTTATCCTCCCCTCCTACGCCCTACGAGCAGTACTTC.

V is TRBV19 and J is TRBJ2-1; 10 bases line up with TRBD2. V was clipped by 3 bases and J by 10 bases; unmatched bases: 0. Germline lookup yields CDR1 LNHDA and CDR2 SQIVND (reference sequence). The CDR3 consists of 12 residues. The CDR3, as DNA: TGTGCCAGTAGTATTAGCGGGAGGGAGCAGTTCTTC. Translating gives CASSISGREQFF.

The genes are TRBV10-2 and TRBJ2-1; 10 positions match TRBD2. CDR1 is WSHSY, CDR2 SAAADI, per germline. The length of the CDR3 is 16 residues. V lost 4 bases, J lost 4 bases, and 7 bases stayed unmatched. The CDR3 loop is CASSGPSGSRYNEQFF. In DNA, the CDR3 is TGCGCCAGCAGTGGGCCTAGCGGGAGTCGGTACAATGAGCAGTTCTTC.

This chain connects TRBV10-3 to TRBJ1-1, with TRBD1 matching over 7 bases. From germline, CDR1 is ENHRY and CDR2 SYGVKD. V gave up 5 bases and J gave up 3 bases; unmatched junction bases: 3. CDR3 length: 13 residues. This CDR3 is CAISWDSDTEAFF. The CDR3 DNA reads TGTGCCATCAGTTGGGACAGCGACACTGAAGCTTTCTTT.

The chain is built from TRBV19 and TRBJ1-5, with D possibly TRBD1 on 6 matching bases. The length of the CDR3 is 19 residues. Germline V gives CDR1 LNHDA, CDR2 SQIVND (reference sequence). The germline V and J ends were trimmed by 2 bases and 4 bases, with 24 bases remaining between them. The DNA of the CDR3 is TGTGCCAGTAGTATAAAGTGGGGGAGCCGGGGGACAACTAATCAGCCCCAGCATTTT. Translated, it gives CASSIKWGSRGTTNQPQHF.

The chain links TRBV5-1 to TRBJ2-2; D remains unclear. The CDR3 runs to 14 residues. CDR1 SGHRS and CDR2 YFSETQ come from the germline V gene. V dropped 1 base and J dropped 5 bases, with 9 bases sitting between them. The CDR3 coding sequence is TGCGCCAGCAGCTTGCAGGAATCTACCGGGGAGCTGTTTTTT. It specifies CASSLQESTGELFF.

The chain combines TRBV7-8 with TRBJ2-1, with D maybe TRBD2 (6 bases). Germline CDR1 is SGHVS and CDR2 is FQNEAQ. The CDR3 contains 14 residues. Trimming stripped 5 bases from V and 6 bases from J, with 14 bases between. The chain's CDR3 is CASSPELAINEQFF. CDR3 coding DNA: TGTGCCAGCAGCCCGGAGCTAGCGATCAATGAGCAGTTCTTC.

The J gene is TRBJ1-1, the V gene TRBV5-4; D not resolved. V shed 0 bases and J shed 2 bases, with 5 bases lying between them. The CDR3 is made up of 13 amino acids. Germline CDR1 and CDR2: SGHNT and YYREEE (reference sequence). The CDR3 region has the DNA TGTGCCAGCAGCTTGGAACCCAACACTGAAGCTTTCTTT. Translation gives CASSLEPNTEAFF.

The J gene is TRBJ1-2, the V gene TRBV15, with no clear D. This CDR3 comprises 13 residues. Germline V CDR1 and CDR2: LNHNV, YYDKDF (reference sequence). The V end lost 1 base, the J end lost 3 bases, and 6 bases lay between the germline ends. CDR3 bases: TGTGCCACCAGCAGAGGCGTAGACTATGGCTACACCTTC. Translating it yields CATSRGVDYGYTF.

The sample holds one count of this clone. The gene calls are TRBV11-2 and TRBJ2-7; D could derive from TRBD1 or TRBD2 (6 bases each). The germline V gene has CDR1 SGHAT and CDR2 FQNNGV. This CDR3 contains 16 residues. With 2 bases removed from V and 4 bases from J, the gap between germline ends came to 18 bases. The DNA for the CDR3 is TGTGCCAGCAGCTTACCGACCGGGGGCGCAAGGTACGAGCAGTACTTC. Amino acids: CASSLPTGGARYEQYF. Filled out from reference TRBV11-2 and TRBJ2-7, the complete variable domain reads EAGVAQSPRYKIIEKRQSVAFWCNPISGHATLYWYQQILGQGPKLLIQFQNNGVVDDSQLPKDRFSAERLKGVDSTLKIQPAKLEDSAVYLCASSLPTGGARYEQYFGPGTRLTVT.

This clone was recorded once. The V call is TRBV5-5, the J call TRBJ2-7; D might be TRBD1 or TRBD2, each matching 5 bases. Per germline, CDR1 SGHKS and CDR2 YYEKEE (reference sequence). CDR3 length: 14 amino acids. V lost 3 bases to trimming and J lost 6 bases, with 16 bases between them. CDR3 bases: TGTGCCAGCAGCTCCGGGACGGTGCTTGGCGAGCAGTACTTC. Encoded protein: CASSSGTVLGEQYF.

The chain is built from TRBV18 and TRBJ1-2; D is perhaps TRBD1 (6 bases). Germline CDR1 is KGHSH and CDR2 is LQKENI. V was trimmed by 4 bases and J by 6 bases, leaving 21 bases between them. The CDR3 runs to 16 residues. CDR3 amino acids: CASSRSNGAGDNGYTF. As DNA, the CDR3 is TGTGCCAGCTCACGCTCCAACGGGGCAGGGGATAATGGCTACACCTTC.

The chain combines TRBV27 with TRBJ2-1, with D unclear. This CDR3 has 15 residues. Trimming cost V 6 bases and J 10 bases, with 22 bases left between them. Looked up from germline, CDR1 is MNHEY and CDR2 is SMNVEV (reference sequence). CDR3 residues: CASSSIETGMLEQFF. The CDR3 DNA sequence: TGTGCCAGCAGCTCCATTGAGACCGGAATGTTGGAGCAGTTCTTC.

This clone occurred once. The rearrangement joins TRBV7-2 to TRBJ2-7; 15 nucleotides align to TRBD2. The germline V gene has CDR1 SGHTA and CDR2 FQGNSA. The CDR3 runs to 14 residues. The J segment lost 6 bases and the V segment lost 5 bases, leaving 2 bases of the junction unmatched. The DNA of the CDR3 is TGTGCCAGCAGCGAGGGACTAGCGGGAGGCGAGCAGTACTTC. Translated, it gives CASSEGLAGGEQYF.

This rearrangement joins TRBV12-3 or TRBV12-4 to TRBJ1-2; possibly TRBD1 for D (6 bases). This CDR3 is 11 amino acids long. V was clipped by 8 bases and J by 7 bases, with 11 bases between them. The CDR3 DNA is TGTGCCAGCCAAGGGGGTGGTGGCTACACCTTC. Translation: CASQGGGGYTF.

This clone was observed a few times. This chain uses TRBV11-2 with TRBJ2-3; 11 bases line up with TRBD2. Germline V CDR1 and CDR2: SGHAT, FQNNGV. The V gene end was trimmed by 4 bases and the J gene end by 8 bases; junction bases not matched to a gene: 2. The CDR3 sequence is 13 residues long. CDR3 bases: TGTGCCAGCAGCTCACTAGCGGGAGTTACGCAGTATTTT. Translation: CASSSLAGVTQYF. Full variable domain (outside the CDR3, taken from reference TRBV11-2 and TRBJ2-3): EAGVAQSPRYKIIEKRQSVAFWCNPISGHATLYWYQQILGQGPKLLIQFQNNGVVDDSQLPKDRFSAERLKGVDSTLKIQPAKLEDSAVYLCASSSLAGVTQYFGPGTRLTVL.